This section outlines one T cell receptor beta chain sequence together with its context. Donors were Caucasian adults residing in Nashville, Tennessee, USA. Template amounts of approximately 300 ng DNA, roughly 28,000 T cell genomes, were employed in unsorted PBMC replicate PCRs. In the original workflow: Without quality scores, immunoSEQ junctional reads could not be filtered like full-length reads. Measured with immunoSEQ multiplex PCR; TCRdb has only the in-frame clones, and not every one. Clonal size and the V and J genes are those of that table, whereas D and trimming came from the DNA. Among about 470,000 clones listed, around 79% were seen once. These data belong to a study of shared clonotypes between healthy human individuals. Study in general: The study enrolled a couple of women and three men aged 18 to 49.

Specimen: PBMCs. The clonotype comes from a middle-aged woman in good health. Some clones in this sample may be carry-over from other donors' samples.

DNA of the CDR3: TGTGCCAGCAGCTTGGAAGGCGGGAGGGCCGAAGAGACCCAGTACTTC. This encodes CASSLEGGRAEETQYF. The rearrangement links TRBV5-4 to TRBJ2-5, with 9 bases aligning to TRBD2. The germline gives CDR1 SGHNT, CDR2 YYREEE (reference sequence). CDR3 size: 16 residues. V shed 0 bases and J 3 bases; nucleotides not matched to a gene: 6.